This entry lists 12 T cell receptor beta chains sequenced from one sample in a study of cytomegalovirus exposure and HLA in healthy donors. The primer mix had 60 Vbeta and 13 Jbeta primers. Assay: immunoSEQ multiplex PCR; the TCRdb copy retains only in-frame clones and omits some. The data contain roughly 86,000 clones, around three fifths of them singletons. Sequencing input: PBMCs. Receptors originate from a woman between 50 and 59 years old in good health and CMV-seropositive.

V gene TRBV6-5 combines with J gene TRBJ1-4, with 8 bases that match TRBD1. The CDR3 has 15 residues. Germline CDR1 and CDR2: MNHEY and SVGAGI. The J segment lost 5 bases and the V segment lost 0 bases, leaving 2 bases of the junction unmatched. The CDR3 sequence is CASSYSRQGNEKLFF. The CDR3 DNA reads as TGTGCCAGCAGTTACTCGCGACAGGGGAATGAAAAACTGTTTTTT.

This rearrangement joins TRBV7-6 to TRBJ2-1, with D unclear. The CDR3 covers 15 residues. Trimming left V 1 base short and J 8 bases short, with 15 bases between. Germline V gene lookup returns CDR1 SGHVS and CDR2 FNYEAQ. The CDR3 here is CASSLVVARGDEQFF. CDR3 nucleotides: TGTGCCAGCAGCTTAGTAGTGGCTAGAGGTGATGAGCAGTTCTTC.

V gene TRBV7-2 combines with J gene TRBJ1-1; D unresolved. V dropped 4 bases and J dropped 0 bases, with 21 bases sitting between them. Germline CDR1 reads SGHTA; CDR2 reads FQGNSA. This CDR3 has 18 amino acids. CDR3 DNA sequence: TGTGCCAGCAGCTCGCAGAGTCATTGGGAGGGTTTGAACACTGAAGCTTTCTTT. It is translated as CASSSQSHWEGLNTEAFF. The full variable domain, its missing parts supplied by reference TRBV7-2 and TRBJ1-1, is GAGVSQSPSNKVTEKGKDVELRCDPISGHTALYWYRQSLGQGLEFLIYFQGNSAPDKSGLPSDRFSAERTGGSVSTLTIQRTQQEDSAVYLCASSSQSHWEGLNTEAFFGQGTRLTVV.

The chain is built from TRBV27 and TRBJ2-3; D is undetermined. The CDR3 has 13 amino acids. CDR1 and CDR2 from the germline V gene are MNHEY and SMNVEV (reference sequence). Trimming took 6 bases from V and 2 from J, leaving 9 bases between them. CDR3 loop: CASSFKSTDTQYF. The CDR3 DNA reads TGTGCCAGCAGCTTTAAATCCACAGATACGCAGTATTTT.

The gene calls are TRBV29-1 and TRBJ2-7; 10 bases agree with TRBD2. The CDR3 runs to 13 residues. Germline V gives CDR1 SQVTM, CDR2 ANQGSEA. The trim removed 5 bases at V and 6 bases at J, leaving 7 bases unmatched. CDR3 DNA: TGCAGCGTTCTACTAGCGGGGAGATCCGAGCAGTACTTC. It yields the protein CSVLLAGRSEQYF.

This chain connects TRBV30 to TRBJ2-5; TRBD2 might be the D (7 bases). CDR3 size: 15 residues. The germline V and J ends were trimmed by 5 bases and 3 bases, with 19 bases remaining between them. CDR1 and CDR2 (germline): GTSNPN, SVGIG (reference sequence). CDR3 sequence: CAWYRAGHLEETQYF. CDR3 DNA: TGTGCCTGGTACCGAGCGGGACATCTGGAAGAGACCCAGTACTTC. Supplemented by reference TRBV30 and TRBJ2-5, the full variable domain reads SQTIHQWPATLVQPVGSPLSLECTVEGTSNPNLYWYRQAAGRGLQLLFYSVGIGQISSEVPQNLSASRPQDRQFILSSKKLLLSDSGFYLCAWYRAGHLEETQYFGPGTRLLVL.

Of note for this clone: A junction end diverges from the germline sequence, so it may reflect a read error. At the DNA level, this CDR3 is encoded by other sequences in the same sample as well. This rearrangement joins TRBV27 to TRBJ1-1; D unclear. The CDR3 has 16 amino acids. Germline CDR1 and CDR2: MNHEY and SMNVEV (reference sequence). The CDR3 DNA is TGTGCCAGCAGTTTCGGTTTTTCGGGAGGGAACACTGAAGCTTTTTTT. Amino acids: CASSFGFSGGNTEAFF.

This chain links TRBV5-4 with TRBJ2-1; 7 nucleotides align to TRBD2. CDR3 length: 14 amino acids. Germline CDR1 is SGHNT and CDR2 is YYREEE (reference sequence). V shed 4 bases and J 2 bases; nucleotides not matched to a gene: 3. The CDR3 DNA follows: TGTGCCAGCAGCCCCGGGGGGACCTACAATGAGCAGTTCTTC. Translated, it gives CASSPGGTYNEQFF.

V and J are TRBV5-1 and TRBJ1-6; TRBD1 matches 7 bases. The J segment lost 0 bases and the V segment lost 4 bases, leaving 7 bases of the junction unmatched. The germline gives CDR1 SGHRS, CDR2 YFSETQ. The CDR3 spans 17 residues. The CDR3 region has the DNA TGCGCCAGCAGCACGGGACAGCGGAGCTCCTATAATTCACCCCTCCACTTT. It specifies CASSTGQRSSYNSPLHF.

The rearrangement uses TRBV28 and TRBJ1-1, with 7 positions matching TRBD1. Germline V gene sequence: CDR1 MDHEN, CDR2 SYDVKM. Unmatched junction bases numbered 6, after V lost 11 bases and J lost 6 bases. This CDR3 comprises 11 residues. Here the CDR3 reads CAAQGGPEAFF. In DNA, the CDR3 is TGTGCCGCCCAGGGGGGACCTGAAGCTTTCTTT. The variable domain in full, with the rest retrieved from reference TRBV28 and TRBJ1-1, is DVKVTQSSRYLVKRTGEKVFLECVQDMDHENMFWYRQDPGLGLRLIYFSYDVKMKEKGDIPEGYSVSREKKERFSLILESASTNQTSMYLCAAQGGPEAFFGQGTRLTVV.

This clone was detected only a few times. The rearrangement joins TRBV7-3 to TRBJ2-1; unclear D gene. Deletions cut 5 bases from V and 4 bases from J, with 15 bases between. The CDR3 covers 15 residues. Germline V lookup: CDR1 SGHTA, CDR2 FQGTGA. CDR3 loop: CASSALPTEYNEQFF. CDR3 nucleotide sequence: TGTGCCAGCAGCGCTCTACCCACAGAGTACAATGAGCAGTTCTTC.

CDR3 region: CAWSTTGGNSPLHF. The CDR3 DNA follows: TGTGCCTGGAGTACCACAGGGGGTAATTCACCCCTCCACTTT. The V gene is TRBV30, the J gene TRBJ1-6; TRBD1 agrees at 8 bases. The J segment lost 6 bases and the V segment lost 2 bases, leaving 3 bases of the junction unmatched. The CDR3 has 14 amino acids. Germline V gene sequence: CDR1 GTSNPN, CDR2 SVGIG (reference sequence).